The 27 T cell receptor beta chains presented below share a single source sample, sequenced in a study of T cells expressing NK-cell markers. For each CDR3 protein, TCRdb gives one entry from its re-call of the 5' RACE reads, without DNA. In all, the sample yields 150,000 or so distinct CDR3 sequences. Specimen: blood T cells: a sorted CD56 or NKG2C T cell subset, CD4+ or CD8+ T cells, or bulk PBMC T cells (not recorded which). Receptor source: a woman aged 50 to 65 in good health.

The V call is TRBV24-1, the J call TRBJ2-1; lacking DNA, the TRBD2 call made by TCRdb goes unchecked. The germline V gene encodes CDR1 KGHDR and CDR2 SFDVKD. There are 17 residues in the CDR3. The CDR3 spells CATSDAGTSGAYNEQFF.

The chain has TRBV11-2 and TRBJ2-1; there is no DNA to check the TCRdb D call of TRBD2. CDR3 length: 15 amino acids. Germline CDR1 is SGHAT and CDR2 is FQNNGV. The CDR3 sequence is CASSGETSGYNEQFF. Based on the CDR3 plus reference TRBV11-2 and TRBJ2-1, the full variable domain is EAGVAQSPRYKIIEKRQSVAFWCNPISGHATLYWYQQILGQGPKLLIQFQNNGVVDDSQLPKDRFSAERLKGVDSTLKIQPAKLEDSAVYLCASSGETSGYNEQFFGPGTRLTVL.

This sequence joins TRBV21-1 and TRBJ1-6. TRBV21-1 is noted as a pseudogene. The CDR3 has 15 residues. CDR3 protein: CASSRRTEHNSPLHF.

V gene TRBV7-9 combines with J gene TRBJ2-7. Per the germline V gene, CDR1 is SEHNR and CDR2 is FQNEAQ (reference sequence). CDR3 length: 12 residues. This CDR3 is CASSPPTGSRYF. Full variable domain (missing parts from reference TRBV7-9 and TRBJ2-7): DTGVSQNPRHKITKRGQNVTFRCDPISEHNRLYWYRQTLGQGPEFLTYFQNEAQLEKSRLLSDRFSAERPKGSFSTLEIQRTEQGDSAMYLCASSPPTGSRYFGPGTRLTVT.

The CDR3 here is CASSSDFSSYNEQFF. V usage is TRBV6-5 and J usage is TRBJ2-1. The CDR3 consists of 15 residues. Per the germline V gene, CDR1 is MNHEY and CDR2 is SVGAGI.

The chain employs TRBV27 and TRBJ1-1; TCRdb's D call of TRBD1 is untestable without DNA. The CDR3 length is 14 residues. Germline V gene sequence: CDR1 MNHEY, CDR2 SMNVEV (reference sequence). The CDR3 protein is CASRTGQGSAEAFF.

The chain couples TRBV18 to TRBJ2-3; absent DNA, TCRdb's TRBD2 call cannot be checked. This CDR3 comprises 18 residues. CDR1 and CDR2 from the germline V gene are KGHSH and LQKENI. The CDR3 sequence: CASSPSLAGEESTDTQYF.

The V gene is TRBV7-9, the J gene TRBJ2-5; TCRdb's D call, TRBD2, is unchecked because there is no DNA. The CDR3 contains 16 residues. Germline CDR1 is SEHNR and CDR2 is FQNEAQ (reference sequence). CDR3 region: CASSLVSGRGRETQYF.

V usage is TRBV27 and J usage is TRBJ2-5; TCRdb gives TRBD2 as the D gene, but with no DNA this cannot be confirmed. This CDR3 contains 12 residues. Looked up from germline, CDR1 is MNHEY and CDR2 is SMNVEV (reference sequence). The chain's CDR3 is CASRSPSETQYF.

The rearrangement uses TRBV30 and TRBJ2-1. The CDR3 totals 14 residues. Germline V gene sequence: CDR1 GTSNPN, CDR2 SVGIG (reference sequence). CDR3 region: CAWSDSTTYNEQFF.

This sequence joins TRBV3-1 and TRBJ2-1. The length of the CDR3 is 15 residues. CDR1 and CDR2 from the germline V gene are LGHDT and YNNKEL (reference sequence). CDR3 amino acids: CASSQDLAVYNEQFF.

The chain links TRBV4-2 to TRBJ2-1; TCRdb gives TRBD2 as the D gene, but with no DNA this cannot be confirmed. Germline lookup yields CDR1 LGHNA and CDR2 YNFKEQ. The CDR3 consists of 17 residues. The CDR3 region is CASSSLPLGRGFDEQFF.

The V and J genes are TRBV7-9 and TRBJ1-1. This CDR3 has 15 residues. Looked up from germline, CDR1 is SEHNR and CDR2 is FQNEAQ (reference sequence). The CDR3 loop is CASSPGGGLRTEAFF. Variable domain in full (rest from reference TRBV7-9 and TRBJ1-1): DTGVSQNPRHKITKRGQNVTFRCDPISEHNRLYWYRQTLGQGPEFLTYFQNEAQLEKSRLLSDRFSAERPKGSFSTLEIQRTEQGDSAMYLCASSPGGGLRTEAFFGQGTRLTVV.

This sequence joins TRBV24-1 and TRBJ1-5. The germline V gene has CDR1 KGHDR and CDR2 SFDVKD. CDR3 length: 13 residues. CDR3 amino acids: CATRAGADQPQHF.

The CDR3 region is CASSVAGKGRTYNEQFF. The chain joins TRBV9 to TRBJ2-1. The CDR3 is 17 residues long. Per germline, CDR1 SGDLS and CDR2 YYNGEE.

The CDR3 loop is CASSLDGSAVNEQFF. V gene TRBV11-3 combines with J gene TRBJ2-1; TCRdb selects TRBD1, and the lack of DNA leaves this call unchecked. This CDR3 is 15 amino acids long. The germline CDR1 and CDR2 sequences are SGHNT and YENEEA. Full variable domain (remainder filled in from reference TRBV11-3 and TRBJ2-1): EAGVVQSPRYKIIEKKQPVAFWCNPISGHNTLYWYLQNLGQGPELLIRYENEEAVDDSQLPKDRFSAERLKGVDSTLKIQPAELGDSAVYLCASSLDGSAVNEQFFGPGTRLTVL.

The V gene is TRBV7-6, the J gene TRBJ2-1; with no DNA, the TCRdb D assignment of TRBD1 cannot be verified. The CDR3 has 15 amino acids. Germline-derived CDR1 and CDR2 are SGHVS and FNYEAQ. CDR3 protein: CASIQTVSSYNEQFF. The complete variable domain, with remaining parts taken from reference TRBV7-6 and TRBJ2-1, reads GAGVSQSPRYKVTKRGQDVALRCDPISGHVSLYWYRQALGQGPEFLTYFNYEAQQDKSGLPNDRFSAERPEGSISTLTIQRTEQRDSAMYRCASIQTVSSYNEQFFGPGTRLTVL.

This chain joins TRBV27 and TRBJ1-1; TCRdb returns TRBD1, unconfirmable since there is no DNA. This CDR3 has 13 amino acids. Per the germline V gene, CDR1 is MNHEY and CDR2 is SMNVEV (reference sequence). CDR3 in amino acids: CASSPGPGVQAFF.

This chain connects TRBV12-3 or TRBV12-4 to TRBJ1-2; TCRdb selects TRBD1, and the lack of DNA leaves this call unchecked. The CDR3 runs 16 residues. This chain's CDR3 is CASSLGRGGAGYGYTF.

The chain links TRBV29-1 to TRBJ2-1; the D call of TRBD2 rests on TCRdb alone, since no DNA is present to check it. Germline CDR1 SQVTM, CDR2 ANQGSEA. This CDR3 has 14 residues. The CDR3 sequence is CSVDLAGGYNEQFF.

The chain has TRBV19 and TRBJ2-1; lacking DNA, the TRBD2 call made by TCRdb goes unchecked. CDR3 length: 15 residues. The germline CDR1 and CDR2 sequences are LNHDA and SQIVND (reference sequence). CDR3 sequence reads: CASLPTSGRLNEQFF. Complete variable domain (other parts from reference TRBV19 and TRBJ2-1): DGGITQSPKYLFRKEGQNVTLSCEQNLNHDAMYWYRQDPGQGLRLIYYSQIVNDFQKGDIAEGYSVSREKKESFPLTVTSAQKNPTAFYLCASLPTSGRLNEQFFGPGTRLTVL.

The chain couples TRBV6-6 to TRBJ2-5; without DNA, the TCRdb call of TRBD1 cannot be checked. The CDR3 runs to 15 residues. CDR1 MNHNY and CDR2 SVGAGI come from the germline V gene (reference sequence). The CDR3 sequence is CASSYFGSGRETQYF.

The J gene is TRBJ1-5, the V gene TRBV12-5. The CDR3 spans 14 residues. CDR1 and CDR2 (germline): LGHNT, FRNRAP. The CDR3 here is CASGLLGSNQPQHF.

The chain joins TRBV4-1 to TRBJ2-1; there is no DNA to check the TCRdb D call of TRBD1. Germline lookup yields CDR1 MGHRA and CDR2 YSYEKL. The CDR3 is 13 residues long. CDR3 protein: CASGQGQVNEQFF.

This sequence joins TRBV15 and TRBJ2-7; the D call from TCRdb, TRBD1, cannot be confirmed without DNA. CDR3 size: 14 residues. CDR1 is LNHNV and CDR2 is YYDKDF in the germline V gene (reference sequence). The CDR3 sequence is CATTPGRGSYEQYF.

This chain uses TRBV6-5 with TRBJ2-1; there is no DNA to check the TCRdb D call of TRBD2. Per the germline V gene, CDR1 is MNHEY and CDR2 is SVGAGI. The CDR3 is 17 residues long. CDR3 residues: CASSYPGVSGEGNEQFF.

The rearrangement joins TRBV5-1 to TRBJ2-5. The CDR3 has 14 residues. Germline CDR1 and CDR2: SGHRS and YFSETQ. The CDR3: CASSLFTLWETQYF.